The 30 T cell receptor beta chains below were found in one sample sequenced in a study of CXCR4 blockade with PD-1 therapy in pancreatic cancer. Clones were read by immunoSEQ multiplex PCR, and TCRdb kept only the in-frame ones, dropping some. The sample lists approximately 2,500 clones, 40% occurring once. Sequenced: tumor tissue. These receptors were obtained from a human donor with pancreatic ductal adenocarcinoma.

This clone has just a few counts. The chain is built from TRBV19 and TRBJ1-1, with 7 bases fitting TRBD1. J was trimmed by 5 bases and V by 5 bases; bases with no gene match: 8. The CDR3 length is 14 residues. Germline-derived CDR1 and CDR2 are LNHDA and SQIVND (reference sequence). The CDR3 DNA reads TGTGCCAGTAGTCCGGGGACAGAATATACTGAAGCTTTCTTT. It is translated as CASSPGTEYTEAFF.

V gene TRBV14 combines with J gene TRBJ1-1; 8 nucleotides agree with TRBD1. The germline gives CDR1 SGHDN, CDR2 FVKESK. V gave up 1 base and J gave up 1 base; unmatched junction bases: 2. The CDR3 covers 15 residues. CDR3 in DNA: TGTGCCAGCAGCCAAGCCGGACAGGGGAACACTGAAGCTTTCTTT. Its translation is CASSQAGQGNTEAFF.

The genes are TRBV29-1 and TRBJ1-1; no firm D call. V lost 7 bases to trimming and J lost 2 bases, with 17 bases between them. This CDR3 has 14 residues. CDR1 and CDR2 from the germline V gene are SQVTM and ANQGSEA. The CDR3 DNA sequence: TGCAGCGCCCAGCCCGGGCCATCAAACACTGAAGCTTTCTTT. It codes for CSAQPGPSNTEAFF.

The chain couples TRBV7-6 to TRBJ1-6, with TRBD1 identical over 9 bases. The CDR3 extends over 16 amino acids. Looked up from germline, CDR1 is SGHVS and CDR2 is FNYEAQ. Unmatched junction bases numbered 12, after V lost 5 bases and J lost 10 bases. The CDR3 spells CASSQDPGQGGSPLHF. The CDR3 bases are TGTGCCAGCAGCCAAGACCCGGGACAGGGAGGGTCACCCCTCCACTTT.

This clone was counted only a few times. This rearrangement joins TRBV6-8 to TRBJ2-1, with 9 bases that match TRBD1. Losses at the gene ends were 8 bases for V and 1 base for J; bases not matched to a gene: 0. The CDR3 covers 13 residues. The germline gives CDR1 MNHGY, CDR2 SAAAGT. CDR3 in amino acids: CASDRGSYNEQFF. In nucleotides, the CDR3 is TGTGCCAGCGACAGGGGGTCCTACAATGAGCAGTTCTTC.

About this clone itself: At one boundary the junction diverges from the germline segment, which might be a read error. The rearrangement joins TRBV10-1 to TRBJ1-1; possibly TRBD1 for D (5 bases). Germline V gene lookup returns CDR1 WNHNN and CDR2 SYGVQD (reference sequence). This CDR3 has 13 amino acids. CDR3: CANSESGIAEAFF. The CDR3 nucleotides are TGCGCCAACAGTGAGTCAGGGATAGCTGAAGCTTTCTTT.

In this sample, this clone turned up a few times. The genes are TRBV23-1 and TRBJ2-3, with TRBD1 as a possible D gene (5 bases). TRBV23-1 is flagged as an ORF with uncertain function. The CDR3 is 18 amino acids. V gave up 6 bases and J gave up 4 bases, with 26 bases separating them. CDR3 coding DNA: TGCGCCAGCAGCCAAGATGGGGCAGCCCTCGTACGGGCAGATACGCAGTATTTT. Its translation: CASSQDGAALVRADTQYF.

V and J are TRBV19 and TRBJ2-7, with D possibly being TRBD1 or TRBD2 (6 bases each). There are 16 residues in the CDR3. V gave up 0 bases and J gave up 5 bases, with 17 bases separating them. Germline V CDR1 and CDR2: LNHDA, SQIVND (reference sequence). The CDR3 loop is CASSIDAGQGTNEQYF. The CDR3 DNA follows: TGTGCCAGTAGTATAGATGCGGGGCAGGGGACCAACGAGCAGTACTTC. The full variable domain, in which reference TRBV19 and TRBJ2-7 provide the parts outside the CDR3, is DGGITQSPKYLFRKEGQNVTLSCEQNLNHDAMYWYRQDPGQGLRLIYYSQIVNDFQKGDIAEGYSVSREKKESFPLTVTSAQKNPTAFYLCASSIDAGQGTNEQYFGPGTRLTVT.

This clone is deemed medium-sized. The CDR3 DNA reads as TGTGCCAGCAGCGCCTCCTCTAAGCGGGGGGCTGCCGAGCAGTACTTC. It translates to CASSASSKRGAAEQYF. This rearrangement joins TRBV9 to TRBJ2-7, with 9 nucleotides matching TRBD2. CDR3 length: 16 residues. After removal of 3 bases from V and 6 bases from J, the junction contained 13 bases not matched to a gene. CDR1 is SGDLS and CDR2 is YYNGEE in the germline V gene.

The chain uses TRBV11-3 and TRBJ1-2; D not resolved. Germline lookup yields CDR1 SGHNT and CDR2 YENEEA. This CDR3 contains 14 residues. The V end lost 1 base, the J end lost 2 bases, and 8 bases lay between the germline ends. The CDR3 sequence is CASSLGLSNYGYTF. In DNA form, the CDR3 reads TGTGCCAGCAGCTTAGGTTTGTCAAACTATGGCTACACCTTC.

A few counts support this clone. V gene TRBV19 combines with J gene TRBJ1-2; 7 bases align to TRBD1. CDR3 length: 16 residues. Trimming took 5 bases from V and 0 from J; bases not matched to a gene: 9. Germline-derived CDR1 and CDR2 are LNHDA and SQIVND (reference sequence). The DNA for the CDR3 is TGTGCCAGTAGTTCCCGGACAGGATCAGCTAACTATGGCTACACCTTC. Translation gives CASSSRTGSANYGYTF.

Worth noting for this clone: Germline is not matched at one junction end, which may reflect a read error. V and J are TRBV15 and TRBJ2-2; D is possibly TRBD1 (7 bases). This CDR3 region has 15 residues. Germline CDR1 is LNHNV and CDR2 is YYDKDF (reference sequence). The CDR3 coding sequence is TGTGCCACCAGCGGAGGGGGCGCCGACACCGGAGAGCTGTTTTTT. It encodes CATSGGGADTGELFF.

This clone was seen only a few times. The V and J genes are TRBV2 and TRBJ1-6; no definite D call. Trimming removed 5 bases from V and 7 bases from J, with 12 bases in between. CDR1 is SNHLY, CDR2 FYNNEI, per germline. There are 14 residues in the CDR3. The CDR3 region has the DNA TGTGCCAGCAGTTGGGGTTCGGACAATTCACCCCTCCACTTT. Translated, it gives CASSWGSDNSPLHF.

V usage is TRBV18 and J usage is TRBJ1-1; perhaps TRBD1 as D (5 bases). Trimming cost V 4 bases and J 1 base, with 16 bases left between them. Germline loops: CDR1 KGHSH, CDR2 LQKENI. There are 16 residues in the CDR3. For the CDR3, the DNA is TGTGCCAGCTCACTTTATCAGGGCGCCAGGAACACTGAAGCTTTCTTT. It specifies CASSLYQGARNTEAFF.

The chain joins TRBV16 to TRBJ1-5; the D gene is possibly TRBD1 (5 bases). CDR3 length: 15 amino acids. Germline V gene lookup returns CDR1 KGHSY and CDR2 FQNENV. Trimming cost V 9 bases and J 9 bases, with 24 bases left between them. This CDR3 is CASSPPGGWRWPQHF. The CDR3 nucleotides are TGTGCCAGTAGTCCTCCCGGGGGGTGGCGTTGGCCCCAGCATTTT.

Details on this clone: Its ends do not fully match the called genes, so a read error is possible. The chain links TRBV5-1 to TRBJ2-2; possibly TRBD1 or TRBD2 for D (5 bases each). Germline V gene lookup returns CDR1 SGHRS and CDR2 YFSETQ. CDR3 size: 14 residues. The CDR3: CANSLGGGSGELFF. The CDR3 DNA reads TGCGCCAACAGCTTAGGTGGGGGAAGCGGGGAGCTGTTTTTT.

This clone appeared a single time. The chain links TRBV28 to TRBJ2-5; TRBD1 or TRBD2 may be the D gene (5 bases each). V was cut by 7 bases and J by 7 bases, with 16 bases left in between. Germline lookup yields CDR1 MDHEN and CDR2 SYDVKM. The CDR3 contains 13 residues. CDR3 loop: CASTLLGTGTQYF. Here the CDR3 DNA reads TGTGCCAGCACCCTACTGGGGACCGGGACCCAGTACTTC.

This clone was counted between two and nine times. The chain links TRBV18 to TRBJ2-3, with D uncertain. Trimming removed 3 bases at V and 2 bases at J, with 9 bases between. This CDR3 is 14 amino acids long. Germline CDR1 reads KGHSH; CDR2 reads LQKENI. The CDR3, as DNA: TGTGCCAGCTCACCCGTAAATCCCACAGATACGCAGTATTTT. The encoded protein is CASSPVNPTDTQYF.

This clone came up a few times. The chain has TRBV11-3 and TRBJ2-1; D is perhaps TRBD1 (6 bases). V was clipped by 5 bases and J by 9 bases, with 20 bases between them. Germline CDR1 and CDR2: SGHNT and YENEEA. The CDR3 is made up of 15 amino acids. In nucleotides, the CDR3 is TGTGCCAGCAGCGTAAGCCCGGGGACAATTAGTGAGCAGTTCTTC. Its protein product is CASSVSPGTISEQFF.

V gene TRBV29-1 combines with J gene TRBJ1-5; D not certain. There are 13 residues in the CDR3. CDR1 SQVTM and CDR2 ANQGSEA come from the germline V gene. Trimming left V 7 bases short and J 3 bases short, with 13 bases between. The CDR3 spells CSAGAGINQPQHF. CDR3 bases: TGCAGCGCCGGAGCGGGGATCAATCAGCCCCAGCATTTT.

In its sample, this clone was seen a few times. The chain links TRBV2 to TRBJ1-1; D possibly corresponds to TRBD1 (6 bases). With 5 bases removed from V and 0 bases from J, the gap between germline ends came to 10 bases. This CDR3 contains 14 residues. Germline V gives CDR1 SNHLY, CDR2 FYNNEI. In DNA form, the CDR3 reads TGTGCCAGCAGTATACAGGGTATGAACACTGAAGCTTTCTTT. Protein sequence: CASSIQGMNTEAFF.

This clone was picked up a small number of times. An unread or ambiguous base exists; X represents the residue it encodes. The rearrangement uses TRBV25-1 and TRBJ1-3; no definite D call. The CDR3 has 16 residues. The V gene's germline CDR1 is MGHDK and CDR2 SYGVNS. V was pared by 2 bases and J by 0 bases, with 11 bases between. CDR3 nucleotide sequence: TGTGCCAGCAGTGAACGCRGTGGGCTCTCTGGAAACACCATATATTTT. This gives the protein CASSERXGLSGNTIYF.

V usage is TRBV18 and J usage is TRBJ1-3, with D perhaps TRBD1 (5 bases). The CDR3 covers 16 residues. V lost 5 bases to trimming and J lost 4 bases, with 18 bases between them. Germline-derived CDR1 and CDR2 are KGHSH and LQKENI. CDR3 residues: CASSAGTPVQGNTIYF. The CDR3 DNA reads TGTGCCAGCTCAGCAGGGACCCCGGTCCAGGGAAACACCATATATTTT.

The V and J genes are TRBV19 and TRBJ2-7; 11 nucleotides line up with TRBD1. This CDR3 has 12 amino acids. CDR1 and CDR2 from the germline V gene are LNHDA and SQIVND (reference sequence). After removal of 9 bases from V and 5 bases from J, the junction contained 3 bases not matched to a gene. The CDR3, as DNA: TGTGCCAGAGGGACAGGGGGAGACGAGCAGTACTTC. Its translation: CARGTGGDEQYF.

This chain uses TRBV19 with TRBJ1-1; 12 bases agree with TRBD1. This CDR3 region has 14 residues. Germline V CDR1 and CDR2: LNHDA, SQIVND (reference sequence). Trimming took 11 bases from V and 8 from J; bases not matched to a gene: 12. CDR3 sequence reads: CAVGGQGADKEAFF. CDR3 nucleotides: TGTGCCGTGGGGGGACAGGGGGCTGATAAGGAAGCTTTCTTT.

The V and J genes are TRBV11-3 and TRBJ1-2; TRBD1 aligns across 11 bases. The CDR3 has 17 residues. After removal of 3 bases from V and 3 bases from J, the junction contained 9 bases not matched to a gene. Germline V CDR1 and CDR2: SGHNT, YENEEA. The DNA for the CDR3 is TGTGCCAGCAGCTTGGCCTCTCGGACAGGGGGCGACTATGGCTACACCTTC. Its protein is CASSLASRTGGDYGYTF.

This clone was found a few times. CDR3 nucleotides: TGTGCCAGCTCAGAACTAGGAAATGAGCAGTTCTTC. This translates into CASSELGNEQFF. This sequence joins TRBV18 and TRBJ2-1, with TRBD2 as a possible D gene (5 bases). CDR3 size: 12 residues. CDR1 KGHSH and CDR2 LQKENI come from the germline V gene. Between the trimmed V and J ends, which lost 5 bases and 7 bases, there was a span of 9 bases. Variable domain in full (rest from reference TRBV18 and TRBJ2-1): NAGVMQNPRHLVRRRGQEARLRCSPMKGHSHVYWYRQLPEEGLKFMVYLQKENIIDESGMPKERFSAEFPKEGPSILRIQQVVRGDSAAYFCASSELGNEQFFGPGTRLTVL.

This clone was seen a single time. The rearrangement joins TRBV15 to TRBJ1-2; 7 nucleotides match TRBD1. This CDR3 is built from 15 residues. V trimming: 2 bases; J trimming: 0 bases; junction bases outside the gene matches: 3. The V gene's germline CDR1 is LNHNV and CDR2 YYDKDF (reference sequence). The CDR3 spells CATSRTGTANYGYTF. CDR3 nucleotide sequence: TGTGCCACCAGCAGAACGGGGACAGCTAACTATGGCTACACCTTC.

V usage is TRBV30 and J usage is TRBJ1-4; 12 nucleotides match TRBD1. Germline V gene sequence: CDR1 GTSNPN, CDR2 SVGIG (reference sequence). The CDR3 length is 17 residues. The V segment lost 0 bases and the J segment 5 bases; nucleotides outside the gene matches: 7. The CDR3 loop reads CAWSVKGTGGPNEKLFF. CDR3 DNA sequence: TGTGCCTGGAGTGTAAAAGGGACAGGGGGCCCAAATGAAAAACTGTTTTTT.

This clone was seen a few times. The chain is built from TRBV9 and TRBJ1-2; weak D call: TRBD1 (5 bases). Germline V CDR1 and CDR2: SGDLS, YYNGEE. The V end was cut by 4 bases, the J end by 4 bases, with 17 bases between. The CDR3 loop spans 15 amino acids. In DNA, the CDR3 is TGTGCCAGCAGCATAAGTAGCGGGGGGTCCTATGGCTACACCTTC. Translating gives CASSISSGGSYGYTF.